This entry lists 10 T cell receptor beta chains sequenced from one sample in a study of blood T cell repertoires in COVID-19. Assay used: immunoSEQ multiplex PCR; TCRdb lists only in-frame clones, some missing. Altogether about 140,000 clones are present, more than 75% being singletons, with the ten largest covering around 4%. Sequencing was carried out using peripheral blood. The receptor set was obtained from a woman aged 80 or over with acute or convalescent COVID-19.

The chain employs TRBV5-1 and TRBJ1-2; no firm D call. V lost 0 bases, J lost 6 bases, and 12 bases lay in between. The germline gives CDR1 SGHRS, CDR2 YFSETQ. The CDR3 consists of 14 residues. The CDR3 sequence: CASSLAGIGDGYTF. CDR3 DNA sequence: TGCGCCAGCAGCTTGGCCGGGATTGGCGATGGCTACACCTTC.

This clone was recorded once. The chain carries TRBV7-9 and TRBJ1-5; 8 bases map to TRBD1. The germline CDR1 and CDR2 sequences are SEHNR and FQNEAQ (reference sequence). V dropped 5 bases and J dropped 5; count of bases not matched to a gene: 11. This CDR3 has 16 amino acids. The CDR3 reads CASSDAGTGNYQPQHF. The CDR3, as DNA: TGTGCCAGCAGCGATGCTGGGACAGGAAATTATCAGCCCCAGCATTTT.

The chain carries TRBV6-1 and TRBJ2-1, with D hard to call. Trimming cost V 3 bases and J 5 bases, with 8 bases left between them. This CDR3 spans 13 amino acids. Germline CDR1 MNHNS, CDR2 SASEGT. This chain's CDR3 is CASSETYHNEQFF. CDR3 DNA: TGTGCCAGCAGTGAGACTTACCACAATGAGCAGTTCTTC.

This chain joins TRBV6-5 and TRBJ2-7, with 7 nucleotides matching TRBD2. The CDR3 is made up of 14 amino acids. V trimming: 6 bases; J trimming: 3 bases; junction bases outside the gene matches: 8. Germline loops: CDR1 MNHEY, CDR2 SVGAGI. CDR3 sequence reads: CASSNVGGFYEQYF. The CDR3 bases are TGTGCCAGCAGCAACGTGGGAGGGTTCTACGAGCAGTACTTC.

This chain connects TRBV24-1 to TRBJ1-5; possible D gene TRBD1, 6 bases. The V gene's germline CDR1 is KGHDR and CDR2 SFDVKD. V lost 5 bases to trimming and J lost 5 bases, with 15 bases between them. The CDR3 extends over 15 amino acids. The CDR3 nucleotides are TGTGCCACCAGTGTGGGTGGTACAGGGCATCAGCCCCAGCATTTT. Protein sequence: CATSVGGTGHQPQHF.

V is TRBV11-1 and J is TRBJ1-5; 7 positions match TRBD1. Germline CDR1 is SGHAT and CDR2 is FQDESV (reference sequence). V lost 2 bases to trimming and J lost 3 bases; unmatched junction nucleotides: 4. This CDR3 is 15 amino acids long. CDR3: CASSLTGQHNQPQHF. DNA for the CDR3: TGTGCCAGCAGCTTAACGGGACAGCACAATCAGCCCCAGCATTTT.

V gene TRBV7-9 combines with J gene TRBJ2-5; TRBD2 is a possible D gene (7 bases). The germline V gene encodes CDR1 SEHNR and CDR2 FQNEAQ (reference sequence). CDR3 length equals 14 residues. With 2 bases removed from V and 6 bases from J, the gap between germline ends came to 13 bases. DNA for the CDR3: TGTGCCAGCAGCTTAAGGGGGGGCGCTAAGACCCAGTACTTC. It translates to CASSLRGGAKTQYF.

The chain recombines TRBV30 with TRBJ1-2, with D perhaps matching TRBD1 (5 bases). Trimming stripped 4 bases from V and 0 bases from J, with 15 bases between. Germline CDR1 GTSNPN, CDR2 SVGIG (reference sequence). The CDR3 sequence is 15 residues long. The CDR3 coding sequence is TGTGCCTGGAATCCCCGCGGGACGGCTAACTATGGCTACACCTTC. This encodes CAWNPRGTANYGYTF.

The chain uses TRBV10-2 and TRBJ1-2, with 7 bases fitting TRBD1. The CDR3 is 14 residues long. Germline V gene sequence: CDR1 WSHSY, CDR2 SAAADI. Trimming cost V 3 bases and J 6 bases; bases outside gene matches: 7. CDR3 loop: CASSEVRGQHGYTF. CDR3 sequence (DNA): TGCGCCAGCAGTGAAGTTAGGGGGCAGCATGGCTACACCTTC.

V usage is TRBV5-5 and J usage is TRBJ2-1, with a possible D match to TRBD1 (6 bases). V lost 5 bases, J lost 8 bases, and 26 bases lay in between. The germline V gene has CDR1 SGHKS and CDR2 YYEKEE (reference sequence). There are 17 residues in the CDR3. DNA of the CDR3: TGTGCCAGCAGGGGAGCCGGGACATCTACCATTGGGGATGAGCAGTTCTTC. It encodes CASRGAGTSTIGDEQFF. Drawing the rest from reference TRBV5-5 and TRBJ2-1, the complete variable domain is DAGVTQSPTHLIKTRGQQVTLRCSPISGHKSVSWYQQVLGQGPQFIFQYYEKEERGRGNFPDRFSARQFPNYSSELNVNALLLGDSALYLCASRGAGTSTIGDEQFFGPGTRLTVL.